This T cell receptor (beta chain) was sequenced during a study of T cells in Graves' hyperthyroidism and ophthalmopathy. Only a few counts were recorded for this clonotype. What it binds is not known. The study's findings and limits: Ophthalmopathy was identified by the model a median approximately six months ahead of onset.

Template material for amplifying TCR beta CDR3 regions consisted of RNA transcripts. The HTBI primer set served for first-round RT-PCR of the TCR CDR3. TCRdb re-called the multiplex PCR reads through MiXCR, storing one row per CDR3 protein. Among some 440,000 distinct CDR3 sequences listed, roughly 14% were seen once. CDR1 DFQATT and CDR2 SNEGSKA come from the germline V gene (reference sequence). CDR3 length: 16 amino acids. V was pared by 6 bases and J by 4 bases, with 9 bases of the junction left unmatched. This sequence originates from a woman aged 18 to 35 with Graves' hyperthyroidism. Input material: blood. This chain joins TRBV20-1 and TRBJ2-2; TRBD2 matches at 12 bases. As DNA, the CDR3 is TGCAGTGCCCGACTAGCGGGAGTTGCCGGCACCGGGGAGCTGTTTTTT. Translated, it gives CSARLAGVAGTGELFF.